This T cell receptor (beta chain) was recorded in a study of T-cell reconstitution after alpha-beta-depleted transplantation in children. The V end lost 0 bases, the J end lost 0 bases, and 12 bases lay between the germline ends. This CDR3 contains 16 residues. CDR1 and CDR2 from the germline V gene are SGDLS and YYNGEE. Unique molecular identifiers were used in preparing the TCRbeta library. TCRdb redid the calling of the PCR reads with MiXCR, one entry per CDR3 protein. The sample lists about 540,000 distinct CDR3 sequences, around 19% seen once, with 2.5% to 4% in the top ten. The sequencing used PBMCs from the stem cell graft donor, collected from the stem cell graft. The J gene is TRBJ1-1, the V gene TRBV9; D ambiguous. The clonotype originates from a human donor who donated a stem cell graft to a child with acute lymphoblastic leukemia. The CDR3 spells CASSVGRGWMNTEAFF. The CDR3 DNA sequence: TGTGCCAGCAGCGTAGGACGGGGTTGGATGAACACTGAAGCTTTCTTT.